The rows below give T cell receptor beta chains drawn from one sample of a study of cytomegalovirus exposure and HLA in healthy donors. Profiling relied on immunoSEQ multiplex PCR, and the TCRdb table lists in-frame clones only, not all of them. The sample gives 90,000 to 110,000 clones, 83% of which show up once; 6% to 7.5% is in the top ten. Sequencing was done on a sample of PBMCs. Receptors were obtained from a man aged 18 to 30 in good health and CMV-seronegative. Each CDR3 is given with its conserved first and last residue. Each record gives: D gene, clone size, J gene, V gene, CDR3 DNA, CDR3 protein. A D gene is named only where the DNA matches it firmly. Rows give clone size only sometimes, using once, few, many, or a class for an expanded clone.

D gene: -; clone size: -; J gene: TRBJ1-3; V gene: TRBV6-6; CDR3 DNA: TGTGCCAGCAGCCCCACAGGGTCTGGAAACACCATATATTTT; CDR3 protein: CASSPTGSGNTIYF
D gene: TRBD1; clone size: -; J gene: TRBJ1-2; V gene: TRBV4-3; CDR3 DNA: TGCGCCAGCAGCCAAGATTGGGGACAGGGGGATGGCTACACCTTC; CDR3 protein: CASSQDWGQGDGYTF
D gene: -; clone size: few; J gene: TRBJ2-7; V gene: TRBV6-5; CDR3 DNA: TGTGCCAGCAGTTTTTCGGACAAACACTACGAGCAGTACTTC; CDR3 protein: CASSFSDKHYEQYF
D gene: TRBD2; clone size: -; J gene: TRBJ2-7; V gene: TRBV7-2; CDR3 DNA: TGTGCCAGCAGCTCCGTCGACCTAGCGGGAGCCCACGAGCAGTACTTC; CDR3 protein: CASSSVDLAGAHEQYF
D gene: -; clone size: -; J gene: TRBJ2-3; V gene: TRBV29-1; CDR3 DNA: TGCAGCCAAGCCGGGACATCAAAGGATACGCAGTATTTT; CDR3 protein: CSQAGTSKDTQYF
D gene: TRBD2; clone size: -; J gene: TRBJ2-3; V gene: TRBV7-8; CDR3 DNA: TGTGCCAGCAGCTATAGCGGGAGCACAGATACGCAGTATTTT; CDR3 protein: CASSYSGSTDTQYF
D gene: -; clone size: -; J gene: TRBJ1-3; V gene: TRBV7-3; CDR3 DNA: TGTGCCAGCAGCTTAGCGGGTCAGGCCCCTGGAAACACCATATATTTT; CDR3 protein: CASSLAGQAPGNTIYF
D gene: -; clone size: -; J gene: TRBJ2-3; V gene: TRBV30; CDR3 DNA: TGTGCCTGGAGTTCGGGGGCAGATACGCAGTATTTT; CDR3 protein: CAWSSGADTQYF
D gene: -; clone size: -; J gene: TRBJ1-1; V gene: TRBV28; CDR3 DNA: TGTGCCAGCAGTTTAGAGACAGGGAACACTGAAGCTTTCTTT; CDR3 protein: CASSLETGNTEAFF
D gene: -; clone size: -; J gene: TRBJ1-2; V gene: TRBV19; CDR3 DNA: TGTGCCAGTAGTATAGGAGACCCGAGGAAGGGCTACACCTTC; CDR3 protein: CASSIGDPRKGYTF
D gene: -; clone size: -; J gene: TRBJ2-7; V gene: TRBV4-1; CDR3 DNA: TGCGCCAGCAGCCAAGAGCGAGCCTACGAGCAGTACTTC; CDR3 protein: CASSQERAYEQYF
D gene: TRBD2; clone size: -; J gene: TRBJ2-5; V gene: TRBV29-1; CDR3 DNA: TGCAGCGCCGGGGGGGGTTCGGAGACCCAGTACTTC; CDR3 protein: CSAGGGSETQYF
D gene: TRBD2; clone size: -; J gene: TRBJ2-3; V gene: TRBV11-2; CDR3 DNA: TGTGCCAGCAGCCTAGGGACTAGCGGGAGGCCGAGCACAGATACGCAGTATTTT; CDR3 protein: CASSLGTSGRPSTDTQYF
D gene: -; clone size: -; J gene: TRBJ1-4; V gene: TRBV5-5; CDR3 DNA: TGTGCCAGAAGCTTGGTTTTTGGGGGCTTTGAAAAACTGTTTTTT; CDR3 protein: CARSLVFGGFEKLFF
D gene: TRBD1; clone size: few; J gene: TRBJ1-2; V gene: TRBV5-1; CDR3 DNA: TGCGCCAGCAGTTTAGGGACAGGGAGATTTGATGGCTACACCTTC; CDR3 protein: CASSLGTGRFDGYTF
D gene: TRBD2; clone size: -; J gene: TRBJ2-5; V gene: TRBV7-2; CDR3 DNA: TGTGCCAGCAGTTCGCCAGTAGCGGGAGGAGAGACCCAGTACTTC; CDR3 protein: CASSSPVAGGETQYF
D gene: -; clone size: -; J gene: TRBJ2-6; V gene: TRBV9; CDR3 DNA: TGTGCCAGCAGCCCTCGCCCTTCCTCTGGGGCCAACGTCCCGACTTTC; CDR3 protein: CASSPRPSSGANVPTF
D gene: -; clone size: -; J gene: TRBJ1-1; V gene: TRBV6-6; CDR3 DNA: TGTGCCAGCAGGGGTAACAGGAACACTGAAGCTTTCTTT; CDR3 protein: CASRGNRNTEAFF
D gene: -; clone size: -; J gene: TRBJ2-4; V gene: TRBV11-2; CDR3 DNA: TGTGCCAGCAGCCCAATGGAAAGGACGGGGAGAAACATTCAGTACTTC; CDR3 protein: CASSPMERTGRNIQYF
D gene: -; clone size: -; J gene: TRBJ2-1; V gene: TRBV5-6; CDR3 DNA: TGTGCCAGCAGTTTAACACTAGACAGGCCCTACAATGAGCAGTTCTTC; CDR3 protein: CASSLTLDRPYNEQFF
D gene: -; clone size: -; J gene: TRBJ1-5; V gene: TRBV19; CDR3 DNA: TGTGCCAGTAGTGCCCGGGGGGGGGCGATCAGCAATCAGCCCCAGCATTTT; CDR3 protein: CASSARGGAISNQPQHF
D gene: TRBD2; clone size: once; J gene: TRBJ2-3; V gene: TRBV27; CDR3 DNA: TGTGCCAGCAGTTGGACTAGCGGAGGGGGGCGCACAGATACGCAGTATTTT; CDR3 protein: CASSWTSGGGRTDTQYF
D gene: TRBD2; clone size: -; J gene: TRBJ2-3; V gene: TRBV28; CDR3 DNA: TGTGCCAGCAGTTTAGCGGGAGGGCCAGGAGATACGCAGTATTTT; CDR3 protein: CASSLAGGPGDTQYF
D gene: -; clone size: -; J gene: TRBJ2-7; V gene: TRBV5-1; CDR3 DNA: TGCGCCAGCAGCTTGGCCGAAATGGGGGCGAAATACGAGCAGTACTTC; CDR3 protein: CASSLAEMGAKYEQYF
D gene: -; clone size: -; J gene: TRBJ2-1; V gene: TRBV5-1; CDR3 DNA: TGCGCCAGCAGCTCGGGGGGCCAGGTATCCTACAATGAGCAGTTCTTC; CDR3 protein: CASSSGGQVSYNEQFF
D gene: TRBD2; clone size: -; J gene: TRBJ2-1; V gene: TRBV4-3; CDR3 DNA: TGCGCCAGCAGCCAGGCGGGAGGGAATGAGCAGTTCTTC; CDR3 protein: CASSQAGGNEQFF
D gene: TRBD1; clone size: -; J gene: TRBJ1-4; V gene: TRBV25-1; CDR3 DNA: TGTGCCAGCAGGCCCAACAGGGGGCCTAATGAAAAACTGTTTTTT; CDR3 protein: CASRPNRGPNEKLFF
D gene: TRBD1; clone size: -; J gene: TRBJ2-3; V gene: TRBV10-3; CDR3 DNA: TGTGCCATCAGTGGCGACAGGGTCGCAGATACGCAGTATTTT; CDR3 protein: CAISGDRVADTQYF
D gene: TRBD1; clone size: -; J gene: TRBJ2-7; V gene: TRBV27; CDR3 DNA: TGTGCCAGCAGCCTCCGCGGGACAGGGGGATTTTTTTACGAGCAGTACTTC; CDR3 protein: CASSLRGTGGFFYEQYF
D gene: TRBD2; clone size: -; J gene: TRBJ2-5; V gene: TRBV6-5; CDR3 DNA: TGTGCCAGCAACTTCCCAGCGGGAGGAACAGAGACCCAGTACTTC; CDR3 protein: CASNFPAGGTETQYF
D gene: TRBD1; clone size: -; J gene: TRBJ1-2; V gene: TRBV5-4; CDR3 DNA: TGTGCCAGCAGCTCCCGTAAACAGGGGAACTATGGCTACACCTTC; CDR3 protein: CASSSRKQGNYGYTF
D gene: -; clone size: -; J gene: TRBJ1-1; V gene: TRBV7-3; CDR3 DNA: TGTGCCAGCAGCTTTCAGGGGAACACTGAAGCTTTCTTT; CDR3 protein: CASSFQGNTEAFF
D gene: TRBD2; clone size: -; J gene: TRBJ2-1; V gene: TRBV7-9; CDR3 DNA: TGTGCCAGCAGCACCGGGACTAGCGTATACAATGAGCAGTTCTTC; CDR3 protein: CASSTGTSVYNEQFF
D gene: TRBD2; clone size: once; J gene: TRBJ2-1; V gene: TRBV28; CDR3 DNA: TGTGCCAGCAGTCGTACTGATGGACTAGTAGGAAATGAGCAGTTCTTC; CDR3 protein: CASSRTDGLVGNEQFF
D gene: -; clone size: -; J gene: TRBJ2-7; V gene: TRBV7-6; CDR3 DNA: TGTGCCAGCAGCCTAATACCAGCGTTGTACGAGCAGTACTTC; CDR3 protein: CASSLIPALYEQYF
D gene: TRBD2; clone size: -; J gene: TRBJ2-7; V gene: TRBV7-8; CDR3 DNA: TGTGCCAGCAGCTTCAGGCGGGCGGGACTAGCGGTCTACGAGCAGTACTTC; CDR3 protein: CASSFRRAGLAVYEQYF
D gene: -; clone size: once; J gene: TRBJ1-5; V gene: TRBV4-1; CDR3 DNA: TGCGCCAGCAGCCAAGATATACAGCCCTATCAGCCCCAGCATTTT; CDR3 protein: CASSQDIQPYQPQHF
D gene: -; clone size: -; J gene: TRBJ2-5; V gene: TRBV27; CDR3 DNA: TGTGCCAGCAGTTTAACAGGAGCATTTGAGACCCAGTACTTC; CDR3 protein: CASSLTGAFETQYF
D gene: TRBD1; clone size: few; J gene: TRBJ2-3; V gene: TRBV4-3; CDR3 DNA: TGCGCCAGCGCCATCGGGACAGGGACTAGCACAGATACGCAGTATTTT; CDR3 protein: CASAIGTGTSTDTQYF
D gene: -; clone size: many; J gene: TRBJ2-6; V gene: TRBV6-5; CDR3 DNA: TGTGCCAGCAGTTACGAGGACTCTGGGGCCAACGTCCTGACTTTC; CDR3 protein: CASSYEDSGANVLTF
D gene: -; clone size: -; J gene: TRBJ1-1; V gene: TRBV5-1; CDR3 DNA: TGCGCCAGCAGCCCGGGACACCCTGAAGCTTTCTTT; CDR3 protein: CASSPGHPEAFF
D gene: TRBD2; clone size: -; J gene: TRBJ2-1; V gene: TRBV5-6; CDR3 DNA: TGTGCCAGCAGCTTTACTAGCGGGAGAGATACCTACAATGAGCAGTTCTTC; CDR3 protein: CASSFTSGRDTYNEQFF
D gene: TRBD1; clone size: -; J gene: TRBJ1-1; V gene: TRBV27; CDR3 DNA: TGTGCCAGCAGTTTACTGGCAGGGGGCCTCACTGAAGCTTTCTTT; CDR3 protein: CASSLLAGGLTEAFF
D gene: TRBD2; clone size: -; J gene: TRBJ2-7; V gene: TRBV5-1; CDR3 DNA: TGCGCCAGCAGGAATGGACTAGCGGGCTCCTACGAGCAGTACTTC; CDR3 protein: CASRNGLAGSYEQYF
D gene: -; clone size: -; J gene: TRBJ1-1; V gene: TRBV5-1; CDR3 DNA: TGCGCCAGCAGCTTGGGCAGGGGCGGCACTGAAGCTTTCTTT; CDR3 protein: CASSLGRGGTEAFF
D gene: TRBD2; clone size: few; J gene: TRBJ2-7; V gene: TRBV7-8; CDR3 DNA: TGTGCCAGCAGCTTAGCGGAGCGGGAGACCTACGAGCAGTACTTC; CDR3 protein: CASSLAERETYEQYF
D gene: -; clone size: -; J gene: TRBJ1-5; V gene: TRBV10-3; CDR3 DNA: TGTGCCATCAGTGACCCCGGGTCCCATGGTCAGCCCCAGCATTTT; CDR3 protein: CAISDPGSHGQPQHF
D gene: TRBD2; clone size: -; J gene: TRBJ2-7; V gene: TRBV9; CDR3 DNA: TGTGCCAGCAGCGAGGGAGACCGACTAGCGGGAGCTTACGAGCAGTACTTC; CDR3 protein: CASSEGDRLAGAYEQYF
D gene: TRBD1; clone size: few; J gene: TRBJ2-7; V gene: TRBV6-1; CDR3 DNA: TGTGCCAGCAGTGACCGTGGGGACAGCTCCTACGAGCAGTACTTC; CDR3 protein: CASSDRGDSSYEQYF
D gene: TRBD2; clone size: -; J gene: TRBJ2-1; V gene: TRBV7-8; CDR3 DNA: TGTGCCAGCAGCTCTTCCGGGACTACTTACAATGAGCAGTTCTTC; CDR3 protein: CASSSSGTTYNEQFF